These T cell receptor beta chains were read from a single sample in a study of T cells in Graves' hyperthyroidism and ophthalmopathy. TCRdb re-derived calls from the multiplex PCR reads in MiXCR, one entry per CDR3 protein. The table lists approximately 420,000 distinct CDR3 sequences, 12% to 15% of them singletons. Sequencing used blood. Every receptor here comes from a woman in her late teens or twenties with Graves' hyperthyroidism. Both conserved end residues are part of each CDR3. Fields, in order: J gene, CDR3 length, clone size, D gene, V gene, CDR3 DNA, CDR3 protein. A D gene is named only where the DNA matches it firmly. Rows give clone size only sometimes, using once, few, many, or a class for an expanded clone.

TRBJ2-5	13	many	-	TRBV7-3	TGTGCCAGCAGCTTATTAGGGAAAGAGACCCAGTACTTC	CASSLLGKETQYF
TRBJ1-3	17	-	TRBD1	TRBV28	TGTGCCAGCAGAAATCACGGGACAGGAAACTCTGGAAACACCATATATTTT	CASRNHGTGNSGNTIYF
TRBJ1-1	17	-	TRBD1	TRBV19	TGTGCCAGTAAGAACACCGGGACAGGGGGCCTCAACACTGAAGCTTTCTTT	CASKNTGTGGLNTEAFF
TRBJ2-7	12	-	-	TRBV19	TGTGCCAGTAGTATAACGGGGGACGAGCAGTACTTC	CASSITGDEQYF
TRBJ1-3	16	-	-	TRBV3-1	TGTGCCAGCAGCCAAGGGATCCCGAGCTCTGGAAACACCATATATTTT	CASSQGIPSSGNTIYF
TRBJ2-1	20	many	-	TRBV24-1	TGTGCCACCAGTGAAGGGACAGGGTCCGGACTAGCTGGCTCCTACAATGAGCAGTTCTTC	CATSEGTGSGLAGSYNEQFF
TRBJ2-7	13	few	-	TRBV14	TGTGCCAGCAGCGAAGCGGACACCTACGAGCAGTACTTC	CASSEADTYEQYF
TRBJ1-4	14	-	-	TRBV7-9	TGTGCCAGCAGCACCTCGGGGTTAAATGAAAAACTGTTTTTT	CASSTSGLNEKLFF
TRBJ1-1	14	many	-	TRBV6-1	TGTGCCAGCAGTGAACAGGGTTTGAACACTGAAGCTTTCTTT	CASSEQGLNTEAFF
TRBJ1-1	16	-	-	TRBV5-1	TGCGCCAGCAGCCCCGAACTGAGAGGGCCGAACACTGAAGCTTTCTTT	CASSPELRGPNTEAFF
TRBJ1-1	13	many	TRBD1	TRBV5-1	TGCGCCAGCAGCGCGGACAGGGACCTTGAAGCTTTCTTT	CASSADRDLEAFF
TRBJ1-1	11	few	-	TRBV29-1	TGCAGCGTCGGGTCTCTCACTGAAGCTTTCTTT	CSVGSLTEAFF
TRBJ1-6	13	many	-	TRBV30	TGTGCCTGGGAGACGGCGGGGTATTCACCCCTCCACTTT	CAWETAGYSPLHF
TRBJ2-1	15	few	TRBD2	TRBV27	TGTGCCAGCAGTTTTCTGGCGGGGGTATACAATGAGCAGTTCTTC	CASSFLAGVYNEQFF
TRBJ2-7	16	many	TRBD1	TRBV18	TGTGCCAGCTCACTAGTATCGACAGGGTCCCAAGGGCAGCAGTACTTC	CASSLVSTGSQGQQYF
TRBJ1-6	13	many	-	TRBV7-3	TGTGCCAGCAGCTCGACCTTAAATTCACCCCTCCACTTT	CASSSTLNSPLHF
TRBJ2-3	15	many	-	TRBV4-1	TGCGCCAGCAGCCAAGATCCGACAGCCACAGATACGCAGTATTTT	CASSQDPTATDTQYF
TRBJ1-1	14	-	-	TRBV19	TGTGCCAGTACCCTCCCCCCACCGGGCGCTGAAGCTTTCTTT	CASTLPPPGAEAFF
TRBJ2-5	14	few	-	TRBV5-1	TGCGCCAGCAGCTTGGGACGGACTCAAGAGACCCAGTACTTC	CASSLGRTQETQYF
TRBJ2-2	14	-	-	TRBV27	TGTGCCAGCAGTTTTGCGGAGGGCACCGGGGAGCTGTTTTTT	CASSFAEGTGELFF
TRBJ2-5	17	many	-	TRBV14	TGTGCCAGCAGCCTCGGGGTCCGGGGGCTCATGAAAGAGACCCAGTACTTC	CASSLGVRGLMKETQYF
TRBJ2-7	15	many	TRBD1	TRBV28	TGTGCCAGCAGTTCCTCCGGGACAGGGATATACGAGCAGTACTTC	CASSSSGTGIYEQYF
TRBJ2-1	18	many	TRBD2	TRBV7-2	TGTGCCAGCAGCTTAGTAGCTAGCGGTGCCGCCCGCGGCAATGAGCAGTTCTTC	CASSLVASGAARGNEQFF
TRBJ2-1	17	few	-	TRBV9	TGTGCCAGCAGCGTAGCTCCGGCTAGGGGGTCCTACAATGAGCAGTTCTTC	CASSVAPARGSYNEQFF
TRBJ2-7	13	many	TRBD1	TRBV20-1	TGCAGTGCTCAGGGACAGGGGAACCACGAGCAGTACTTC	CSAQGQGNHEQYF
TRBJ2-1	16	many	TRBD2	TRBV6-2/TRBV6-3	TGTGCCAGCAGTTACCAAGCGGGAGGGTCTCGGAATGAGCAGTTCTTC	CASSYQAGGSRNEQFF
TRBJ2-3	15	many	-	TRBV4-3	TGCGCCAGCAGCCAACAGGGTGCTAGCACAGATACGCAGTATTTT	CASSQQGASTDTQYF
TRBJ2-1	16	-	TRBD1	TRBV6-2/TRBV6-3	TGTGCCAGCAGACCCGGGACAGGGGAGGATTACAATGAGCAGTTCTTC	CASRPGTGEDYNEQFF
TRBJ2-2	15	many	TRBD2	TRBV6-2/TRBV6-3	TGTGCCAGCAGACCTAGCGGGAGTCACACCGGGGAGCTGTTTTTT	CASRPSGSHTGELFF
TRBJ1-1	14	many	TRBD1	TRBV12-3/TRBV12-4	TGTGCCACAAATTACAGGGGGCTGACTTCTGAAGCTTTCTTT	CATNYRGLTSEAFF
TRBJ2-7	16	many	-	TRBV13	TGTGCCAGCAGCTCACAAACGGACTCTGGGCTCTACGAGCAGTACTTC	CASSSQTDSGLYEQYF
TRBJ1-3	15	many	-	TRBV12-3/TRBV12-4	TGTGCCAGCAGTTTGGTCGGGACCTACGGAAACACCATATATTTT	CASSLVGTYGNTIYF
TRBJ1-5	16	-	TRBD1	TRBV2	TGTGCCAGCAGTGAAAGGACAGGGCATAGCAATCAGCCCCAGCATTTT	CASSERTGHSNQPQHF
TRBJ1-5	15	-	TRBD1	TRBV28	TGTGCCAGCAGTTGGGGGACAGCCCGAGATCAGCCCCAGCATTTT	CASSWGTARDQPQHF
TRBJ2-7	14	many	TRBD2	TRBV5-1	TGCGCCAGCAGCCAAGCGGGAGATCTTTACGAGCAGTACTTC	CASSQAGDLYEQYF
TRBJ2-1	13	-	-	TRBV19	TGTGCCAGTAGTATTGGCAGCAACAATGAGCAGTTCTTC	CASSIGSNNEQFF
TRBJ1-1	11	many	-	TRBV20-1	TGCAGTGCTAATAAGGACACTGAAGCTTTCTTT	CSANKDTEAFF
TRBJ1-3	13	few	TRBD1	TRBV29-1	TGCAGCGTTGGAGGGGGCCCTGGAAACACCATATATTTT	CSVGGGPGNTIYF
TRBJ1-1	15	few	TRBD1	TRBV28	TGTGCCAGCAGTTTAGGGGGTCAGGGGGCTCCGAAAGCTTTCTTT	CASSLGGQGAPKAFF
TRBJ2-2	16	few	TRBD1	TRBV6-2/TRBV6-3	TGTGCCAGCAGTTACCGGGACAGGGCGAAGGTCGGGGAGCTGTTTTTT	CASSYRDRAKVGELFF
TRBJ2-3	15	-	-	TRBV5-5	TGTGCCAGCAGCTTGGTGAGCGACTTCACAGATACGCAGTATTTT	CASSLVSDFTDTQYF
TRBJ1-2	11	many	-	TRBV30	TGTGCCTGGAAATCGAGACGGGGCTACACCTTC	CAWKSRRGYTF
TRBJ2-1	19	many	TRBD1	TRBV11-3	TGTGCCAGCAGCCCGGGACAGGGGAAGGTAGCGGGAACCTACAATGAGCAGTTCTTC	CASSPGQGKVAGTYNEQFF
TRBJ2-1	13	many	TRBD1	TRBV28	TGTGCCAGCAAGACAGGGGGTTACAATGAGCAGTTCTTC	CASKTGGYNEQFF
TRBJ1-1	12	many	-	TRBV15	TGTGCCACCAGCAGAGATACGGGGAGAGCTTTCTTT	CATSRDTGRAFF
TRBJ1-4	14	many	-	TRBV3-1	TGTGCCAGCAGCCATCGGACGGTTAATGAAAAACTGTTTTTT	CASSHRTVNEKLFF
TRBJ2-7	12	many	-	TRBV20-1	TGCAGTGCTGATGACGATTCCTACGAGCAGTACTTC	CSADDDSYEQYF